A selection of T cell receptor beta chains follows, all from one sample in a study of patients and donors after allogeneic stem cell transplantation. Using its own MiXCR run on the RT-PCR reads, TCRdb lists one record per CDR3 protein. The table records about 90,000 distinct CDR3 sequences, roughly 48% of them present only once. The sequencing input was blood, either unsorted or a sorted T cell fraction (not recorded which). The receptors were gathered from a human donor who was either an allogeneic HSCT recipient or a stem cell or donor lymphocyte infusion donor (not recorded which). It is not recorded whose cells these are; they may come from a transplant donor. Both conserved end residues are part of each CDR3. The order of the fields is CDR3 length, V gene, clone size, D gene, J gene, CDR3 protein, CDR3 DNA. D genes are given only for firm matches. Expanded clones are given a class, and other clones once, few, many or no size at all.

19	TRBV5-1	.	.	TRBJ1-2	CASSLAAAVLLKANYGYTF	TGCGCCAGCAGCTTGGCCGCGGCGGTCTTACTCAAAGCTAACTATGGCTACACCTTC
14	TRBV3-1	.	.	TRBJ2-7	CASSQDAYSLRQYF	TGTGCCAGCAGCCAAGATGCGTACAGCTTACGGCAGTACTTC
14	TRBV9	.	TRBD2	TRBJ2-7	CASSVASGIDEQYF	TGTGCCAGCAGCGTAGCTAGCGGGATCGACGAGCAGTACTTC
14	TRBV25-1	once	.	TRBJ1-2	CASSEPGSSKGYTF	TGTGCCAGCAGTGAACCGGGCAGTTCGAAGGGCTACACCTTC
11	TRBV10-3	.	.	TRBJ1-3	CAITGGDTIYF	TGTGCCATCACTGGAGGGGACACCATATATTTT
14	TRBV5-1	.	.	TRBJ2-7	CASSVEGEGSEQYF	TGCGCCAGCAGCGTGGAAGGGGAAGGGAGCGAGCAGTACTTC
13	TRBV5-1	few	.	TRBJ1-1	CASSLFGRTEAFF	TGCGCCAGCAGCTTGTTCGGGAGGACTGAAGCTTTCTTT
15	TRBV9	few	.	TRBJ1-4	CASSVGQTTNEKLFF	TGTGCCAGCAGCGTAGGACAGACAACTAATGAAAAACTGTTTTTT
17	TRBV27	few	TRBD1	TRBJ1-5	CASSLGGTGGGNQPQHF	TGTGCCAGCAGTTTGGGTGGGACAGGAGGAGGCAATCAGCCCCAGCATTTT
15	TRBV27	few	.	TRBJ1-1	CASHQLGGQGTEAFF	TGTGCCAGCCATCAATTAGGAGGGCAGGGGACTGAAGCTTTCTTT
13	TRBV10-3	.	.	TRBJ2-7	CAIRGTPTYEQYF	TGTGCCATCAGAGGGACACCGACCTACGAGCAGTACTTC
14	TRBV4-2	.	.	TRBJ1-2	CASSQDRGTGGYTF	TGTGCCAGCAGCCAAGATCGGGGTACCGGTGGCTACACCTTC
15	TRBV4-2	.	.	TRBJ2-3	CASSQDGGGQDTQYF	TGTGCCAGCAGCCAAGACGGAGGGGGCCAAGATACGCAGTATTTT
16	TRBV27	.	.	TRBJ2-5	CASSPNRAEGKETQYF	TGTGCCAGCAGTCCGAACAGGGCAGAGGGGAAAGAGACCCAGTACTTC
14	TRBV6-5	.	.	TRBJ1-1	CASSYGFMNTEAFF	TGTGCCAGCAGTTACGGGTTCATGAACACTGAAGCTTTCTTT
17	TRBV7-9	few	.	TRBJ1-3	CASSSPLHDLKGNTIYF	TGTGCCAGCAGCTCCCCCCTTCACGATCTCAAGGGAAACACCATATATTTT